The present T cell receptor (beta chain) was sequenced within a study of control samples from healthy donors and cancer patients. The V end was cut by 4 bases, the J end by 1 base, with 8 bases between. The CDR3 loop spans 13 amino acids. In germline, CDR1 is SGHRS, CDR2 YFSETQ. Method: immunoSEQ multiplex PCR; TCRdb's copy keeps in-frame clones and lacks some. This sample has about 83,000 clones, with 75% to 95% found just once. The TCR originated in a man aged 50-59 years in good health. Sequenced material: blood. The J gene is TRBJ1-1, the V gene TRBV5-1; D not resolved. The CDR3 protein is CASSPSQNTEAFF. Written as DNA, the CDR3 is TGCGCCAGCAGCCCTTCACAGAACACTGAAGCTTTCTTT. The variable domain in full, completed from reference TRBV5-1 and TRBJ1-1, reads KAGVTQTPRYLIKTRGQQVTLSCSPISGHRSVSWYQQTPGQGLQFLFEYFSETQRNKGNFPGRFSGRQFSNSRSEMNVSTLELGDSALYLCASSPSQNTEAFFGQGTRLTVV.